This T cell receptor (beta chain) stems from a study of T cell repertoires in cytomegalovirus infection. About the study: In public TCR beta signatures, there were indications of both CMV infection and matching HLA type.

TCRdb reprocessed the reads with MiXCR, giving one entry per CDR3 protein. The table shows 100,000 to 150,000 distinct CDR3 sequences, with about 24% occurring only once. The study, taken as a whole, reports: Based on cumulative public TCR beta family frequency, carriers of CMV plus the relevant HLA were identified. Across the ex vivo response, the dominant clonotypes were HLA-C-restricted CMV-specific TCR beta clonotypes.

This clonotype came up a few times. Its antigen is unknown. The origin of this receptor is a human donor in good health (CMV status not recorded). Some clones in this sample may be carry-over from other donors' samples. The sample taken for sequencing was PBMCs, sequenced either directly or after in vitro stimulation (not recorded which).

This CDR3 reads CASSYRRRGSNYEQYV. The CDR3 nucleotides are TGTGCCAGCAGTTACCGAAGGCGCGGGAGTAATTACGAGCAGTACGTC. This chain links TRBV6-6 with TRBJ2-7; 7 positions agree with TRBD2. The CDR3 runs to 16 residues. V shed 2 bases and J 4 bases; nucleotides not matched to a gene: 11. The germline gives CDR1 MNHNY, CDR2 SVGAGI (reference sequence).